This T cell receptor (beta chain) originates from a study of blood T cell repertoires in COVID-19. Study-wide background: Researchers got acute and convalescent COVID-19 samples from the United States, Italy and Spain.

The CDR3 is made up of 15 amino acids. In germline, CDR1 is MNHEY, CDR2 SMNVEV (reference sequence). V was trimmed by 5 bases and J by 3 bases, leaving 17 bases between them. Original handling: Using reference gene primer amplification, nucleated cell counts were estimated. Sequencing used immunoSEQ multiplex PCR; TCRdb keeps in-frame clones, though not all of them. V, J and clone size derive from that table, while D and trimming were established from the DNA sequence. The table records some 220,000 clones, roughly 84% of them present only once. This clonotype was obtained from a man in his forties or fifties with active or convalescent COVID-19. This chain joins TRBV27 and TRBJ2-7; D is possibly TRBD1 (6 bases). Sample: peripheral blood. The CDR3 region has the DNA TGTGCCAGCAGTATAACCGCAGGGGAGAACTACGAGCAGTACGTC. Its translation is CASSITAGENYEQYV.